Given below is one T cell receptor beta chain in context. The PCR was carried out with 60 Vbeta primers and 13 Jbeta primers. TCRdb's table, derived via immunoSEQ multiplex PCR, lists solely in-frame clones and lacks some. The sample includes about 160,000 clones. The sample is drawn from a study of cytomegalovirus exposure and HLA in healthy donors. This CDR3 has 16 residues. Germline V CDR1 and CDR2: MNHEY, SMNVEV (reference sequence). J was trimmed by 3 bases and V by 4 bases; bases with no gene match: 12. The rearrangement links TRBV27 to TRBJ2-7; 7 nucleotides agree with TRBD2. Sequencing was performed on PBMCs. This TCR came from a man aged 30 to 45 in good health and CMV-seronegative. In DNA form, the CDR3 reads TGTGCCAGCAGTTCTGGGAGGGGATCCGGGAACTACGAGCAGTACTTC. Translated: CASSSGRGSGNYEQYF.